The source of this T cell receptor beta chain is a study of blood T cell repertoires in COVID-19. Looking at the study overall: COVID-19 samples from acute and convalescent phases originated in the United States, Italy and Spain. The cDNA or gDNA used as material had been derived from T cells, B-cell-depleted T cells, or PBMCs.

During active infection, Seattle patients enrolled and were then monitored through disease. CDR1 and CDR2 from the germline V gene are MNHEY and SVGAGI. The germline V and J ends were trimmed by 8 bases and 3 bases, with 16 bases remaining between them. CDR3 length equals 15 residues. Per the study methods: Amplification of reference gene primers provided the estimated nucleated cell counts. This table comes from immunoSEQ multiplex PCR, and its TCRdb copy is limited to in-frame clones, with some not included. The V and J calls and clone size come from that table; D and trimming were worked out from the DNA. The sample has 140,000 to 150,000 clones, roughly 84% seen once.

The source of this sequence is a young man with COVID-19, enrolled during active disease. This rearrangement joins TRBV6-5 to TRBJ1-4; a weak D match, TRBD1 (5 bases). The material sequenced was peripheral blood. The CDR3, as DNA: TGTGCCAGCCGTATCGACGGGGGGGCTAATGAAAAACTGTTTTTT. Amino acids: CASRIDGGANEKLFF.